This entry concerns a single TCR beta chain. As yet, its antigen is unknown. Assay: immunoSEQ multiplex PCR; the TCRdb copy retains only in-frame clones and omits some. The sample records more than 75,000 clones, about 83% being singletons. The entry originates in a study of T cell responses to AZD1222 COVID-19 vaccine. Study results and limitations: CD4 TCRs linked to vaccination spanned spike, dominating at 160-218 and 743-854.

The CDR3 totals 16 residues. V gave up 1 base and J gave up 4 bases; unmatched junction bases: 6. The germline gives CDR1 MNHNS, CDR2 SASEGT. J is TRBJ2-5 and V is TRBV6-1; 10 bases match TRBD1. The sequences come from peripheral blood, collected 28 days after the second AZD1222 dose. The TCR comes from an adult who received the AZD1222 COVID-19 vaccine. The CDR3 here is CASSEGTGGFPETQYF. The CDR3 coding sequence is TGTGCCAGCAGTGAAGGGACAGGGGGTTTCCCAGAGACCCAGTACTTC.